The 2 T cell receptor beta chains below come from one sample, sequenced in a study of T cells expressing NK-cell markers. TCRdb re-analyzed the 5' RACE reads; it lists each CDR3 protein once, without DNA. Its clone listing holds a few hundred thousand distinct CDR3 sequences. Material for sequencing was blood T cells: a sorted CD56 or NKG2C T cell subset, CD4+ or CD8+ T cells, or bulk PBMC T cells (not recorded which). The source is a woman aged 45-59 years in good health.

This chain joins TRBV29-1 and TRBJ1-4; TCRdb returns TRBD1, unconfirmable since there is no DNA. This CDR3 has 14 residues. Germline CDR1 is SQVTM and CDR2 is ANQGSEA. CDR3 region: CSVASGSSNEKLFF.

The chain couples TRBV4-2 to TRBJ2-7; TCRdb proposes TRBD2, but this gene call is untestable without DNA. The CDR3 loop spans 16 amino acids. The germline V gene encodes CDR1 LGHNA and CDR2 YNFKEQ. Here the CDR3 reads CASSQEWGEGTYEQYF.